These 17 T cell receptor beta chains came from one sample sequenced in a study of cytomegalovirus exposure and HLA in healthy donors. The PCR ran on 60 Vbeta and 13 Jbeta primers. The protocol was immunoSEQ multiplex PCR, while the TCRdb copy is restricted to in-frame clones and leaves out a portion. This table has about 140,000 clones, approximately 80% appearing once. The sample consisted of PBMCs. The receptors come from a male donor in good health and CMV-seronegative.

The chain employs TRBV27 and TRBJ2-7, with TRBD2 matching over 14 bases. V lost 5 bases, J lost 0 bases, and 12 bases stayed unmatched. The germline V gene has CDR1 MNHEY and CDR2 SMNVEV (reference sequence). The CDR3 consists of 19 residues. CDR3 coding DNA: TGTGCCAGCAGTGCCCTGCCGGGGACTAGCGGGAGTACCTCCTACGAGCAGTACTTC. This sequence encodes CASSALPGTSGSTSYEQYF.

The CDR3 here is CASSVGGMEPQHF. The CDR3 coding sequence is TGTGCCAGCAGTGTTGGGGGGATGGAGCCCCAGCATTTT. The chain combines TRBV2 with TRBJ1-5; tentative D call: TRBD1 (5 bases). Germline-derived CDR1 and CDR2 are SNHLY and FYNNEI. This CDR3 is built from 13 residues. V was trimmed by 4 bases and J by 8 bases, leaving 12 bases between them.

The rearrangement joins TRBV5-8 to TRBJ2-3; tentatively, D is TRBD2 (5 bases). The CDR3 consists of 15 residues. Germline V gene sequence: CDR1 SGHTS, CDR2 YDEGEE. The V and J ends lost 0 bases and 5 bases respectively, with 13 bases between them. CDR3 protein: CASSLAFLRGDTQYF. CDR3 sequence (DNA): TGTGCCAGCAGCTTGGCCTTTCTTCGGGGAGATACGCAGTATTTT.

The gene calls are TRBV18 and TRBJ2-5, with D hard to call. V shed 4 bases and J shed 2 bases, with 5 bases lying between them. Germline lookup yields CDR1 KGHSH and CDR2 LQKENI. The CDR3 has 12 amino acids. CDR3 region: CASSLYQETQYF. As DNA, the CDR3 is TGTGCCAGCTCACTATATCAAGAGACCCAGTACTTC.

The genes are TRBV27 and TRBJ2-1; D remains unclear. V gave up 5 bases and J gave up 3 bases, with 14 bases separating them. CDR3 size: 15 residues. Germline lookup yields CDR1 MNHEY and CDR2 SMNVEV (reference sequence). The CDR3: CASSDPRGVYNEQFF. CDR3 in DNA: TGTGCCAGCAGTGACCCCCGAGGAGTCTACAATGAGCAGTTCTTC.

The sample holds a few counts of this clone. The rearrangement joins TRBV7-9 to TRBJ2-1; tentatively, D is TRBD2 (5 bases). CDR1 is SEHNR and CDR2 is FQNEAQ in the germline V gene (reference sequence). V lost 6 bases to trimming and J lost 7 bases, with 16 bases between them. The CDR3 has 14 residues. The CDR3: CASRRMRAGNEQFF. In nucleotides, the CDR3 is TGTGCCAGCAGGAGGATGCGGGCTGGAAATGAGCAGTTCTTC.

The chain recombines TRBV15 with TRBJ1-6; TRBD1 aligns across 10 bases. Per the germline V gene, CDR1 is LNHNV and CDR2 is YYDKDF (reference sequence). The CDR3 covers 14 residues. V shed 5 bases, J shed 8 bases, and the junction held 3 bases outside the gene matches. CDR3 bases: TGTGCCACCAGCGGGGGGACAGGGGATTCACCCCTCCACTTT. It specifies CATSGGTGDSPLHF. Filled out from reference TRBV15 and TRBJ1-6, the complete variable domain reads DAMVIQNPRYQVTQFGKPVTLSCSQTLNHNVMYWYQQKSSQAPKLLFHYYDKDFNNEADTPDNFQSRRPNTSFCFLDIRSPGLGDTAMYLCATSGGTGDSPLHFGNGTRLTVT.

In this sample, this clone turned up once. The CDR3 region is CSVFDRIYGYTF. The CDR3 bases are TGCAGCGTCTTCGACAGGATCTATGGCTACACCTTC. This chain links TRBV29-1 with TRBJ1-2, with D tentatively TRBD1 (6 bases). Germline CDR1 SQVTM, CDR2 ANQGSEA. Trimming shortened V by 6 bases and J by 4 bases, and 12 bases separated the two germline ends. The CDR3 is 12 amino acids.

The chain has TRBV29-1 and TRBJ2-2, with 12 bases identical to TRBD1. V lost 2 bases and J lost 0; bases outside the gene matches: 7. CDR3 length equals 18 residues. Germline V gives CDR1 SQVTM, CDR2 ANQGSEA. CDR3 nucleotide sequence: TGCAGCGTTGAAATGGGACAGGGGGCCCTTGCGAACACCGGGGAGCTGTTTTTT. It codes for CSVEMGQGALANTGELFF.

The chain joins TRBV14 to TRBJ2-1; the match to TRBD2 covers 13 bases. The V and J ends lost 4 bases and 9 bases, in that order; junction bases with no gene match: 15. Germline assignment: CDR1 SGHDN and CDR2 FVKESK. The CDR3 has 18 residues. CDR3 sequence: CASSRLTPLAGGPSEQFF. The DNA for the CDR3 is TGTGCCAGCAGCCGACTCACACCACTAGCGGGAGGGCCTAGTGAGCAGTTCTTC.

This clone was picked up one time. The chain carries TRBV9 and TRBJ1-1; perhaps TRBD1 as D (6 bases). The CDR3 loop spans 14 amino acids. V lost 3 bases and J lost 1, with 10 bases in between. Germline CDR1 SGDLS, CDR2 YYNGEE. CDR3 region: CASSGDRTNTEAFF. Written as DNA, the CDR3 is TGTGCCAGCAGCGGAGACAGGACGAACACTGAAGCTTTCTTT. Filled out from reference TRBV9 and TRBJ1-1, the complete variable domain reads DSGVTQTPKHLITATGQRVTLRCSPRSGDLSVYWYQQSLDQGLQFLIQYYNGEERAKGNILERFSAQQFPDLHSELNLSSLELGDSALYFCASSGDRTNTEAFFGQGTRLTVV.

This clone was seen once. The chain is built from TRBV2 and TRBJ1-1, with D perhaps TRBD1 (6 bases). CDR1 and CDR2 from the germline V gene are SNHLY and FYNNEI. This CDR3 spans 14 amino acids. V lost 1 base, J lost 8 bases, and 14 bases lay in between. The CDR3 DNA sequence: TGTGCCAGCAGTGAAGTGGGGGCTGGGCAGGAAGCTTTCTTT. Amino acid sequence: CASSEVGAGQEAFF.

The rearrangement links TRBV18 to TRBJ2-1; possible D gene TRBD1, 6 bases. Trimming removed 2 bases at V and 4 bases at J, with 12 bases between. The CDR3 consists of 15 residues. Germline assignment: CDR1 KGHSH and CDR2 LQKENI. The CDR3 here is CASSPGRGPYNEQFF. The CDR3 DNA reads as TGTGCCAGCTCACCAGGCAGGGGACCTTACAATGAGCAGTTCTTC.

This chain uses TRBV6-5 with TRBJ1-1; D is perhaps TRBD1 (5 bases). Deletions cut 2 bases from V and 2 bases from J, with 15 bases between. CDR1 is MNHEY and CDR2 is SVGAGI in the germline V gene. The CDR3 has 16 residues. CDR3 DNA: TGTGCCAGCAGTTACCAAGAAGGGGCCCTAAACACTGAAGCTTTCTTT. It specifies CASSYQEGALNTEAFF.

This chain connects TRBV15 to TRBJ2-3; no reliable D call. The V end was cut by 1 base, the J end by 2 bases, with 7 bases between. Germline CDR1 is LNHNV and CDR2 is YYDKDF (reference sequence). The CDR3 consists of 14 residues. DNA of the CDR3: TGTGCCACCAGCAGAGGGGCCTTCACAGATACGCAGTATTTT. This translates into CATSRGAFTDTQYF.

This sequence joins TRBV6-4 and TRBJ1-2; maybe TRBD1 (6 bases). This CDR3 is built from 14 residues. Trimming shortened V by 6 bases and J by 5 bases, and 16 bases separated the two germline ends. Germline lookup yields CDR1 MRHNA and CDR2 SNTAGT. Here the CDR3 reads CASRRDKGFYGYTF. The CDR3 nucleotides read TGTGCCAGCAGAAGGGACAAGGGGTTTTATGGCTACACCTTC.

The rearrangement joins TRBV9 to TRBJ2-5, with D tentatively TRBD2 (7 bases). V lost 0 bases to trimming and J lost 4 bases, with 16 bases between them. Germline V gives CDR1 SGDLS, CDR2 YYNGEE. The CDR3 runs to 16 residues. The CDR3 bases are TGTGCCAGCAGCGTAGGGGGGGCGGGAGTAACAGAGACCCAGTACTTC. Its protein product is CASSVGGAGVTETQYF.